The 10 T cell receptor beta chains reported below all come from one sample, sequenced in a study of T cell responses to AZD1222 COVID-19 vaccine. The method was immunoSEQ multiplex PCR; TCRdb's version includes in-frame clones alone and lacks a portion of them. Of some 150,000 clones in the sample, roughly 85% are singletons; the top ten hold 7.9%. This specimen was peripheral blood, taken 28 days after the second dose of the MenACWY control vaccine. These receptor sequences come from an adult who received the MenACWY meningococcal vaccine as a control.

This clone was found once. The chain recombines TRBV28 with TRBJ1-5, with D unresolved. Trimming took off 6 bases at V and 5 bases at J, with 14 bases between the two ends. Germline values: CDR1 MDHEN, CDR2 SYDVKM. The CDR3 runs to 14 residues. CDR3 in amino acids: CASRIIGGYQPQHF. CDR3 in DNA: TGTGCCAGCAGGATAATTGGTGGGTATCAGCCCCAGCATTTT.

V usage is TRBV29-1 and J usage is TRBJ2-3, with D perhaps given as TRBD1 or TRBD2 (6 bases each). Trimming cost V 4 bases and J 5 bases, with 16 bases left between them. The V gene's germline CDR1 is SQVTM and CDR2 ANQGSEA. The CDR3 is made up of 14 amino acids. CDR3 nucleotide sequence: TGCAGCGTTGCAAAAGGGGGGCGGGGAGATACGCAGTATTTT. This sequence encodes CSVAKGGRGDTQYF.

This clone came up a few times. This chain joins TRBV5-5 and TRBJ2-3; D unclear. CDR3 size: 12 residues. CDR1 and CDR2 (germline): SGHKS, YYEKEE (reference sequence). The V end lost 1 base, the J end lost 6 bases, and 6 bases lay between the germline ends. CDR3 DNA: TGTGCCAGCAGCTTGCTTACGGATACGCAGTATTTT. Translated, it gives CASSLLTDTQYF.

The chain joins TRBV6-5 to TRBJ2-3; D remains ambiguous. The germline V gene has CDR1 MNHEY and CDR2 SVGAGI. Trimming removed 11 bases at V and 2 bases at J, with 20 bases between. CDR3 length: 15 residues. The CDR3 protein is CAAPSESRLTDTQYF. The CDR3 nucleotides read TGTGCCGCCCCGTCTGAGAGCCGGCTCACAGATACGCAGTATTTT.

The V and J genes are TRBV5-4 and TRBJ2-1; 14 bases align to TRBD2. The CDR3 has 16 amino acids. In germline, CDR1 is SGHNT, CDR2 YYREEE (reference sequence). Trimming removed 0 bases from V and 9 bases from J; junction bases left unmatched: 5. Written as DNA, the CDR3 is TGTGCCAGCAGCTTGGTTTGGACTAGCGGGGGGTCTGAGCAGTTCTTC. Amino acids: CASSLVWTSGGSEQFF.

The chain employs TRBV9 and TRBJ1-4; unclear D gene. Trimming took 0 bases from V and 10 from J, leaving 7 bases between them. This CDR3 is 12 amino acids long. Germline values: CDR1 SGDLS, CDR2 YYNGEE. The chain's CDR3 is CASSVEGGKLFF. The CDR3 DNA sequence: TGTGCCAGCAGCGTAGAAGGTGGAAAACTGTTTTTT.

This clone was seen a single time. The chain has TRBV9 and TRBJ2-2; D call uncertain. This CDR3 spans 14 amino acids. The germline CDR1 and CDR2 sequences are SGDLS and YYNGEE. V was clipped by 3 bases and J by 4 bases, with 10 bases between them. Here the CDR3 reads CASSASGPTGELFF. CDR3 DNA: TGTGCCAGCAGCGCTTCAGGCCCCACCGGGGAGCTGTTTTTT.

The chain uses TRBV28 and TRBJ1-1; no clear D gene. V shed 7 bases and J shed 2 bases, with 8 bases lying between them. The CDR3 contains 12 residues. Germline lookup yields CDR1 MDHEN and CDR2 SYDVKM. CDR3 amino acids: CASNSGNTEAFF. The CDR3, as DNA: TGTGCCAGCAATTCGGGAAACACTGAAGCTTTCTTT.

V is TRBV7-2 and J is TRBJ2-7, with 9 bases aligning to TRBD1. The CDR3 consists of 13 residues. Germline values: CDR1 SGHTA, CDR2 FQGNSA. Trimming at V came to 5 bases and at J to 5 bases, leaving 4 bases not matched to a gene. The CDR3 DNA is TGTGCCAGCAGCATAACAGGGGGCAACGAGCAGTACTTC. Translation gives CASSITGGNEQYF. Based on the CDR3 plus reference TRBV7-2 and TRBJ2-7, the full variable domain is GAGVSQSPSNKVTEKGKDVELRCDPISGHTALYWYRQSLGQGLEFLIYFQGNSAPDKSGLPSDRFSAERTGGSVSTLTIQRTQQEDSAVYLCASSITGGNEQYFGPGTRLTVT.

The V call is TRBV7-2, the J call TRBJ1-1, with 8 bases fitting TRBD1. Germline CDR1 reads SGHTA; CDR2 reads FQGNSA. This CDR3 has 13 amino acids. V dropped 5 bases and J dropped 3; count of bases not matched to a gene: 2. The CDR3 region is CASSPDRDTEAFF. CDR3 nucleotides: TGTGCCAGCAGCCCGGACAGGGACACTGAAGCTTTCTTT.